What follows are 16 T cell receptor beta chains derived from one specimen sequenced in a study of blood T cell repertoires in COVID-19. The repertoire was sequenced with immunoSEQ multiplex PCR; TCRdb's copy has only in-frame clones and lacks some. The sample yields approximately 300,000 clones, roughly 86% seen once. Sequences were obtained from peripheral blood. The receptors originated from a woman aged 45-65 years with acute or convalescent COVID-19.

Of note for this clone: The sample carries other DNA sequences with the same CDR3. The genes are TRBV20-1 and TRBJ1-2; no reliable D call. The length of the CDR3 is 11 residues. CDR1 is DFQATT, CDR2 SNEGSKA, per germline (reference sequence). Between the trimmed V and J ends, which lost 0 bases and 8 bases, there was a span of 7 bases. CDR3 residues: CSAREGGGYTF. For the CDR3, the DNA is TGCAGTGCTAGAGAGGGAGGCGGCTACACCTTC.

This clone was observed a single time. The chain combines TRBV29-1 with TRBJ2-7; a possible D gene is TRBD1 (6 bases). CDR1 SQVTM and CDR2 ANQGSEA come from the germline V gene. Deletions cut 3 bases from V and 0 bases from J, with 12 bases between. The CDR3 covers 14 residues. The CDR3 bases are TGCAGCGTTGATGCAGGGGCGAGCTCCTACGAGCAGTACTTC. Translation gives CSVDAGASSYEQYF.

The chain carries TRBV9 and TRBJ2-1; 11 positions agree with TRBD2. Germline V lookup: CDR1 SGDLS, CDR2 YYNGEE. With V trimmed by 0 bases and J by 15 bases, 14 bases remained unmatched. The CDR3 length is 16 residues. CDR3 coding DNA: TGTGCCAGCAGCGTAGTTCCGACTAGCGGGGTGGGGGTGCCGTTCTTC. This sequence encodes CASSVVPTSGVGVPFF.

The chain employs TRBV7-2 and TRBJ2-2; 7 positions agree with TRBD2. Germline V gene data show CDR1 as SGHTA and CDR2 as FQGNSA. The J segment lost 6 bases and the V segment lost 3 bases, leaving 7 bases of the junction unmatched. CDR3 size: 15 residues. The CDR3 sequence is CASSFTSVGAGELFF. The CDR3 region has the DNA TGTGCCAGCAGCTTCACTAGCGTAGGGGCCGGGGAGCTGTTTTTT.

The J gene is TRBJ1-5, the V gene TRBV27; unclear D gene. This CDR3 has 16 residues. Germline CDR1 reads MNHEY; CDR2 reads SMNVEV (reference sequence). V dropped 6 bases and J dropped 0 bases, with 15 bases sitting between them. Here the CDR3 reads CASSPRGWGSNQPQHF. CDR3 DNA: TGTGCCAGCAGCCCGCGAGGGTGGGGTAGCAATCAGCCCCAGCATTTT.

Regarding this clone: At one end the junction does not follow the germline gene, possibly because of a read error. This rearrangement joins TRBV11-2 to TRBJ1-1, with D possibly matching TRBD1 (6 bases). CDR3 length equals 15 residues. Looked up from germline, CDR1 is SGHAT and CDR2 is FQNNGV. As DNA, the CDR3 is TGTGCCAGCAGCTTGTCAGGGGCGGTGAAGACTGAAGCTTTCTTT. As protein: CASSLSGAVKTEAFF.

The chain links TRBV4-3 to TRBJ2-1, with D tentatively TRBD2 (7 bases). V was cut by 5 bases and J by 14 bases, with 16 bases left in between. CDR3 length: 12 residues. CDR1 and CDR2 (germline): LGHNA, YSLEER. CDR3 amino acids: CASSFVGGPKFF. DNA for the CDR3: TGCGCCAGCAGCTTCGTGGGGGGGCCCAAGTTCTTC.

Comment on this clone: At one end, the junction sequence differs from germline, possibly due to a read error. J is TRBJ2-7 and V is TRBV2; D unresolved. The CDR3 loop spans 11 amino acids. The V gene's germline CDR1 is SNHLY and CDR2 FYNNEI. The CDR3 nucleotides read TGTGCCAGCAGTGTCCGCCATTCACAGCACTTC. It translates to CASSVRHSQHF.

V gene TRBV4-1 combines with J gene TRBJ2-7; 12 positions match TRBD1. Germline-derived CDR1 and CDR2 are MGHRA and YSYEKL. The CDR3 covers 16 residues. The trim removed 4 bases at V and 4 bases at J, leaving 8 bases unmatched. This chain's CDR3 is CASSRQPGQGAYEQYF. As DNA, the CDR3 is TGCGCCAGCAGCCGTCAACCGGGACAGGGGGCTTACGAGCAGTACTTC.

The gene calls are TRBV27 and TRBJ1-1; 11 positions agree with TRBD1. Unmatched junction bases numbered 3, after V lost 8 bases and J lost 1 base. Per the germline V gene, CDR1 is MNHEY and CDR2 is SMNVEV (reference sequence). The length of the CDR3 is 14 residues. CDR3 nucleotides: TGTGCCAGCGGACAGGGGGCTTGGAACACTGAAGCTTTCTTT. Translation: CASGQGAWNTEAFF.

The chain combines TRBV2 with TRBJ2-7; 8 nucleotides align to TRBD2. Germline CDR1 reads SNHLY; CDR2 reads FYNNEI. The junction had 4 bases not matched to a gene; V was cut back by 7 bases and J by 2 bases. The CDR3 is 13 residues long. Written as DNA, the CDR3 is TGTGCCAGCATTGAGGGACTAGCCTACGAGCAGTACTTC. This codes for CASIEGLAYEQYF.

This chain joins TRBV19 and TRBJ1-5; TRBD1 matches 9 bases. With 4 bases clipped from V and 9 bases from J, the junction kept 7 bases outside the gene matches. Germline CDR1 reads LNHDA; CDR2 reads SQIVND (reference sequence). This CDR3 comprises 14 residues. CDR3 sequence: CASSTGQGPSPQHF. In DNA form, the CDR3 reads TGTGCCAGTAGTACCGGACAGGGGCCCTCGCCCCAGCATTTT.

CDR3 sequence: CASSQEGQGRGFF. The CDR3 DNA reads as TGCGCCAGCAGCCAAGAGGGACAGGGTAGGGGTTTCTTT. The chain has TRBV4-1 and TRBJ1-1; 9 bases align to TRBD1. The J segment lost 13 bases and the V segment lost 0 bases, leaving 6 bases of the junction unmatched. Germline CDR1 is MGHRA and CDR2 is YSYEKL. This CDR3 comprises 13 residues.

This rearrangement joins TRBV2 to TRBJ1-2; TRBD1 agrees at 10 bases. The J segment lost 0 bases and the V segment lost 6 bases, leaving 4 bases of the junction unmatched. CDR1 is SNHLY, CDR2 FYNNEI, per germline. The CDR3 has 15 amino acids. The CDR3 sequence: CASRQGTGANYGYTF. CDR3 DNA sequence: TGTGCCAGCAGGCAAGGGACAGGGGCTAACTATGGCTACACCTTC.

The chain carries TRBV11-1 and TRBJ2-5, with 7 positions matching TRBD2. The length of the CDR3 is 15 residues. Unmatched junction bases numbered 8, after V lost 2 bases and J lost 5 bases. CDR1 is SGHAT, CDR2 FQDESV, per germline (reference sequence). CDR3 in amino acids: CASSLIGGLSETQYF. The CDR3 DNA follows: TGTGCCAGCAGCTTAATCGGGGGGTTGTCGGAGACCCAGTACTTC.

In DNA form, the CDR3 reads TGTGCCAGCAGCGTAGTAGGTGCGGGCGCAGATACGCAGTATTTT. Translated: CASSVVGAGADTQYF. The gene calls are TRBV9 and TRBJ2-3, with TRBD2 as a possible D gene (5 bases). Germline values: CDR1 SGDLS, CDR2 YYNGEE. There are 15 residues in the CDR3. The V end lost 0 bases, the J end lost 4 bases, and 12 bases lay between the germline ends.